The 8 T cell receptor beta chains reported below all come from one sample, sequenced in a study of T cell responses to AZD1222 COVID-19 vaccine. Produced via immunoSEQ multiplex PCR; TCRdb's table is partial and in-frame only. The sample shows 150,000 or so clones, about 91% of them seen only once. The sequencing here drew on peripheral blood, taken 28 days after the second AZD1222 dose. Every receptor here comes from an adult who received the AZD1222 COVID-19 vaccine.

This chain joins TRBV6-1 and TRBJ2-5; D call uncertain. V was shortened by 1 base and J by 5 bases, with 2 bases between the two germline ends. This CDR3 is 11 amino acids long. CDR1 is MNHNS and CDR2 is SASEGT in the germline V gene. The CDR3 DNA reads as TGTGCCAGCAGTGAAGGGGAGACCCAGTACTTC. Translation: CASSEGETQYF.

The V call is TRBV7-3, the J call TRBJ1-2; D ambiguous. The germline V gene encodes CDR1 SGHTA and CDR2 FQGTGA. Between the trimmed V and J ends, which lost 0 bases and 3 bases, there was a span of 11 bases. The CDR3 contains 15 residues. CDR3 in amino acids: CASSLTGGSDYGYTF. CDR3 sequence (DNA): TGTGCCAGCAGCTTAACGGGAGGTTCGGACTATGGCTACACCTTC.

The chain carries TRBV29-1 and TRBJ1-3, with TRBD1 as a possible D gene (6 bases). Germline lookup yields CDR1 SQVTM and CDR2 ANQGSEA. Trimming pared 5 bases from V and 4 bases from J, leaving 12 bases between. This CDR3 is 13 amino acids long. The CDR3 reads CSVLQGTGNTIYF. For the CDR3, the DNA is TGCAGCGTTTTACAGGGTACGGGAAACACCATATATTTT.

This clone appeared a few times. V gene TRBV2 combines with J gene TRBJ2-7, with D unclear. The germline V gene encodes CDR1 SNHLY and CDR2 FYNNEI. Trimming removed 1 base at V and 3 bases at J, with 4 bases between. The CDR3 is 12 residues long. The CDR3 reads CASSEELYEQYF. For the CDR3, the DNA is TGTGCCAGCAGTGAAGAGCTCTACGAGCAGTACTTC.

The chain has TRBV20-1 and TRBJ1-1; 9 positions match TRBD1. This CDR3 contains 11 residues. Germline V lookup: CDR1 DFQATT, CDR2 SNEGSKA (reference sequence). Trimming at V came to 4 bases and at J to 9 bases, leaving 3 bases not matched to a gene. Written as DNA, the CDR3 is TGCAGTGCTACTGGACAGGGGCAAGCTTTCTTT. Its translation is CSATGQGQAFF.

The chain carries TRBV3-1 (or the pseudogene TRBV3-2) and TRBJ2-7; D call uncertain. V was cut by 1 base and J by 9 bases, with 7 bases left in between. The V gene's germline CDR1 is LGHDT and CDR2 YNNKEL (reference sequence). There are 11 residues in the CDR3. The CDR3 is CASSQGAVQYF. The DNA of the CDR3 is TGTGCCAGCAGCCAAGGGGCAGTGCAGTACTTC.

The chain joins TRBV28 to TRBJ1-3; the D is unclear. CDR3 length: 13 residues. Deletions cut 7 bases from V and 0 bases from J, with 7 bases between. From germline, CDR1 is MDHEN and CDR2 SYDVKM. CDR3 bases: TGTGCCAGCAAGACATACTCTGGAAACACCATATATTTT. Encoded protein: CASKTYSGNTIYF.

The chain joins TRBV18 to TRBJ1-1; a weak D match, TRBD1 (6 bases). CDR3 length: 15 residues. Per germline, CDR1 KGHSH and CDR2 LQKENI. Trimming shortened V by 4 bases and J by 1 base, and 13 bases separated the two germline ends. The CDR3 is CASSLFLGGNTEAFF. The CDR3 DNA sequence: TGTGCCAGCTCACTATTCTTAGGGGGGAACACTGAAGCTTTCTTT.